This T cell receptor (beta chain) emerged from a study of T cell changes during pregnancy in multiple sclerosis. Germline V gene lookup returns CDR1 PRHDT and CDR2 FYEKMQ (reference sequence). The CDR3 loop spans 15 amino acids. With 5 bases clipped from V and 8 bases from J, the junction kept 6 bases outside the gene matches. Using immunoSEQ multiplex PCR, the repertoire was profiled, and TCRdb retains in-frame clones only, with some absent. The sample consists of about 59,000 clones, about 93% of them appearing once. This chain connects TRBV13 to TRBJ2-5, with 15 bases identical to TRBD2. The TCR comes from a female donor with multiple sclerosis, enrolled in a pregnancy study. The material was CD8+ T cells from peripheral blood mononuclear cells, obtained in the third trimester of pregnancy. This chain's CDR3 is CASSLRTSGGDTQYF. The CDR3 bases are TGTGCCAGCAGCCTCCGGACTAGCGGGGGGGACACCCAGTACTTC.